This TCR beta chain appears in the sequencing data of a study of regulatory T cells in long-lasting Graves disease. Study details: Persistence in Graves' disease denoted antithyroid drug use beyond 5 years alongside positive TSH receptor antibodies. Study-level results: Those with persistent Graves' had less TCR diversity than newly diagnosed patients. Small numbers of samples may have cut accuracy. Newly diagnosed disease favored TRBV20-1 and TRBJ2-1 over persistent disease.

The CDR3 extends over 13 amino acids. V lost 6 bases and J lost 4; bases outside the gene matches: 5. Both iRepertoire HTBI primers and Arm-PCR of CDR3 regions were used to build the TCR beta libraries. Each CDR3 protein gets one entry after TCRdb re-called the multiplex PCR reads with MiXCR. This sample has under 500,000 distinct CDR3 sequences, with less than 25% found just once. This clonotype was detected ten times or more. Its antigen remains unknown. Time point reported: persistent/refractory GD, antithyroid drugs over 5 years with positive TRAb. Following extraction of RNA from PBMCs, that RNA was used to make the TCR library.

V is TRBV12-3 or TRBV12-4 and J is TRBJ1-2, with TRBD1 identical over 7 bases. The receptor was isolated from a female donor with Graves disease. Material: peripheral blood mononuclear cells (PBMCs), obtained when the disease was refractory, from a patient treated with antithyroid drugs. Here the CDR3 reads CASRQGQFYGYTF. CDR3 sequence (DNA): TGTGCCAGCAGACAGGGACAGTTCTATGGCTACACCTTC.